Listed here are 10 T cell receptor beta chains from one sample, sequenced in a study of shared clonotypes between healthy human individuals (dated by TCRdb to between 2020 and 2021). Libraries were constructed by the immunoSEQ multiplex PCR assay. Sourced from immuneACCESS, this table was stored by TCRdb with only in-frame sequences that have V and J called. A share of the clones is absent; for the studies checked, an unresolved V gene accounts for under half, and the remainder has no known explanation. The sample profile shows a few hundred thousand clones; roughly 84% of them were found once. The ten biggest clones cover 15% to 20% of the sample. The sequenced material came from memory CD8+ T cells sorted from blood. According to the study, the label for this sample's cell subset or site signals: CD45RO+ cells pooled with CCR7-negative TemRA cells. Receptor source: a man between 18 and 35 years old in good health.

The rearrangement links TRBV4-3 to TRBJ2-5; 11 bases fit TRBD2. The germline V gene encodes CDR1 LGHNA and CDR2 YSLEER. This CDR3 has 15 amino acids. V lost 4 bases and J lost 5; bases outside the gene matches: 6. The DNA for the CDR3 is TGCGCCAGCAGCCGGAATCTAGCGGGAGGTGAGACCCAGTACTTC. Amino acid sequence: CASSRNLAGGETQYF.

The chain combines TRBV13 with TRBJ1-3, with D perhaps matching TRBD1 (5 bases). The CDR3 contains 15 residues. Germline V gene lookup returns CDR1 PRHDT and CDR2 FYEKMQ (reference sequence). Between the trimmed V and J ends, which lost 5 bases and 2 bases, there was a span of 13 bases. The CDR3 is CASSQRGGPGNTIYF. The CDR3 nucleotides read TGTGCCAGCAGCCAGAGGGGAGGACCTGGAAACACCATATATTTT. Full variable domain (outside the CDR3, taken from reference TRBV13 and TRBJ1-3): AAGVIQSPRHLIKEKRETATLKCYPIPRHDTVYWYQQGPGQDPQFLISFYEKMQSDKGSIPDRFSAQQFSDYHSELNMSSLELGDSALYFCASSQRGGPGNTIYFGEGSWLTVV.

The CDR3 coding sequence is TGCACCAGAAAACCGGGACTAGCGGGGTACCAAGAGACCCAGTACTTC. Protein sequence: CTRKPGLAGYQETQYF. This rearrangement joins TRBV1 to TRBJ2-5; no DNA check was done on the table's D call, TRBD2. TRBV1 is marked as a pseudogene. The CDR3 consists of 16 residues.

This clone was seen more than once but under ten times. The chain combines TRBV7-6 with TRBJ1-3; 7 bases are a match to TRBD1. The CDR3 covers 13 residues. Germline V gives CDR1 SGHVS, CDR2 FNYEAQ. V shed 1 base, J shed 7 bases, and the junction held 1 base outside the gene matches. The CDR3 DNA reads TGTGCCAGCAGCTTAGTACAGGGGAACACCATATATTTT. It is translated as CASSLVQGNTIYF.

The CDR3 region is CASSPRLKRGLNYGYTF. CDR3 bases: TGTGCCAGCTCACCACGGCTTAAGAGGGGACTAAACTATGGCTACACCTTC. V usage is TRBV18 and J usage is TRBJ1-2, with D maybe TRBD1 (5 bases). The germline V and J ends were trimmed by 1 base and 2 bases, with 17 bases remaining between them. The CDR3 is 17 amino acids. In germline, CDR1 is KGHSH, CDR2 LQKENI.

The CDR3 reads CASSLEEGDWGNSPLHF. The CDR3 DNA is TGTGCCAGCAGCTTAGAAGAGGGCGATTGGGGGAATTCACCCCTCCACTTT. This chain links TRBV5-6 with TRBJ1-6, with a weak D call TRBD1 (5 bases). Trimming stripped 2 bases from V and 7 bases from J, with 19 bases between. CDR3 length equals 17 residues. Germline V gene lookup returns CDR1 SGHDT and CDR2 YYEEEE.

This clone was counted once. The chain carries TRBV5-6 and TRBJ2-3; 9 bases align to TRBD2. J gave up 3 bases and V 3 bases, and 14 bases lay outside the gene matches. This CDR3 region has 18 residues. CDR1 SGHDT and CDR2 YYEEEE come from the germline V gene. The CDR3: CASSSLLEAGGLTDTQYF. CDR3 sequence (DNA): TGTGCCAGCAGCTCTCTCCTTGAGGCGGGAGGGTTAACAGATACGCAGTATTTT. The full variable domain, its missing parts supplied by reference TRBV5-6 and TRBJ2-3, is DAGVTQSPTHLIKTRGQQVTLRCSPKSGHDTVSWYQQALGQGPQFIFQYYEEEERQRGNFPDRFSGHQFPNYSSELNVNALLLGDSALYLCASSSLLEAGGLTDTQYFGPGTRLTVL.

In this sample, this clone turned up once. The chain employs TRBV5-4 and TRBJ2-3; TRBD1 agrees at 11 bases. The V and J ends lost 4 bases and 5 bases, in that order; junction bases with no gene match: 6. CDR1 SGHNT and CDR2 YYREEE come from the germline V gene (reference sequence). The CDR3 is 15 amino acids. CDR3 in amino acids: CASSLGGTGGDTQYF. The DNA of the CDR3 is TGTGCCAGCAGCCTAGGCGGGACAGGGGGAGATACGCAGTATTTT.

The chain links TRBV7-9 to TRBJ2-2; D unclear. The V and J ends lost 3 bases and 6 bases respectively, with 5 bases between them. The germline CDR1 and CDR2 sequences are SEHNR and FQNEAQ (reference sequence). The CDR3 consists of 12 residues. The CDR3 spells CASSFHPGELFF. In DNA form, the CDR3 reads TGTGCCAGCAGCTTCCATCCCGGGGAGCTGTTTTTT.

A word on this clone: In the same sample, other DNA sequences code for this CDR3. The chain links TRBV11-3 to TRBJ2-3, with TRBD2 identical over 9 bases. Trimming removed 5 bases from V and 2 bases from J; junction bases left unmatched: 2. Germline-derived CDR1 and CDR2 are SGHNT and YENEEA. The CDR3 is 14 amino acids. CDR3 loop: CASSPSGATDTQYF. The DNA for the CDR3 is TGTGCCAGCAGCCCTAGCGGGGCCACAGATACGCAGTATTTT.